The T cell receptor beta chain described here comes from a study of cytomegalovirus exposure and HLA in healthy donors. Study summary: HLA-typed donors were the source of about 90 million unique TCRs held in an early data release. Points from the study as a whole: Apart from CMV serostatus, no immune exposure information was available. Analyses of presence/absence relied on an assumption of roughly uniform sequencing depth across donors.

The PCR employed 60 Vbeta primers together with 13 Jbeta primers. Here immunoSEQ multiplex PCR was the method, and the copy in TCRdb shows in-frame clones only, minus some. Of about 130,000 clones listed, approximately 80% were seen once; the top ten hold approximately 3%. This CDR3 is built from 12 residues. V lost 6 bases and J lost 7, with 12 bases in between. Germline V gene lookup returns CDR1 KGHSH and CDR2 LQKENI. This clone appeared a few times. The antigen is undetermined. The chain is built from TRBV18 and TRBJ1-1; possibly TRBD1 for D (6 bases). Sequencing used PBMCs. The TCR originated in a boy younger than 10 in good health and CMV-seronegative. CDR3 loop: CASSWTDGEAFF. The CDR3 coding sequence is TGTGCCAGCTCGTGGACAGACGGTGAAGCTTTCTTT.